Shown below are 28 T cell receptor beta chains from a single sample sequenced in a study of blood T cell repertoires in COVID-19. Profiling relied on immunoSEQ multiplex PCR, and the TCRdb table lists in-frame clones only, not all of them. The data show about 320,000 clones, over 75% seen once. Sequenced: PBMCs or T cells enriched from blood (not recorded which). The source is a young man who had recovered from COVID-19.

This chain links TRBV28 with TRBJ2-5; D may be TRBD1 (6 bases). V was cut by 4 bases and J by 2 bases, with 14 bases left in between. The CDR3 extends over 15 amino acids. Germline V gene lookup returns CDR1 MDHEN and CDR2 SYDVKM. Here the CDR3 reads CASSSPGTQQETQYF. DNA of the CDR3: TGTGCCAGCAGTTCTCCCGGGACACAGCAAGAGACCCAGTACTTC.

The chain links TRBV28 to TRBJ2-7, with D unresolved. The ends were cut back, 7 bases at V and 3 bases at J, with 16 bases in the middle. This CDR3 comprises 14 residues. Germline lookup yields CDR1 MDHEN and CDR2 SYDVKM. The CDR3 loop reads CASTSHPEDYEQYF. In nucleotides, the CDR3 is TGTGCCAGCACCTCACACCCCGAAGACTACGAGCAGTACTTC.

As regards this clone: This sample includes further DNA sequences coding for the same CDR3. The chain combines TRBV3-1 (or the pseudogene TRBV3-2) with TRBJ2-2; TRBD2 agrees at 7 bases. The CDR3 contains 14 residues. CDR1 is LGHDT and CDR2 is YNNKEL in the germline V gene (reference sequence). J lost 4 bases, V lost 3 bases, and 2 bases had no gene match. CDR3 bases: TGTGCCAGCAGCCAGGGGGGGGGCACCGGGGAGCTGTTTTTT. Its protein product is CASSQGGGTGELFF.

V gene TRBV7-2 combines with J gene TRBJ2-1; D not certain. Germline-derived CDR1 and CDR2 are SGHTA and FQGNSA. Trimming took 0 bases from V and 15 from J, leaving 9 bases between them. CDR3 length: 11 amino acids. The CDR3 region is CASSLAAARFF. The CDR3 DNA reads as TGTGCCAGCAGCTTAGCGGCGGCACGGTTCTTC.

The chain carries TRBV19 and TRBJ2-7, with unresolved D. Trimming took off 3 bases at V and 1 base at J, with 13 bases between the two ends. The V gene's germline CDR1 is LNHDA and CDR2 SQIVND (reference sequence). The CDR3 has 15 amino acids. CDR3 nucleotides: TGTGCCAGTAGTATCAGTGGGCAGGCGTCCTACGAGCAGTACTTC. It translates to CASSISGQASYEQYF. The full variable domain, in which reference TRBV19 and TRBJ2-7 provide the parts outside the CDR3, is DGGITQSPKYLFRKEGQNVTLSCEQNLNHDAMYWYRQDPGQGLRLIYYSQIVNDFQKGDIAEGYSVSREKKESFPLTVTSAQKNPTAFYLCASSISGQASYEQYFGPGTRLTVT.

CDR3 coding DNA: TGTGCCAGCAGCTACAGGGCTAGCAATCAGCCCCAGCATTTT. This translates into CASSYRASNQPQHF. The chain couples TRBV9 to TRBJ1-5, with D maybe TRBD1 (6 bases). The CDR3 length is 14 residues. Germline CDR1 reads SGDLS; CDR2 reads YYNGEE. With 4 bases removed from V and 0 bases from J, the gap between germline ends came to 8 bases.

V gene TRBV9 combines with J gene TRBJ1-1; 11 bases fit TRBD1. Trimming cost V 3 bases and J 1 base; bases outside gene matches: 8. Per germline, CDR1 SGDLS and CDR2 YYNGEE. There are 17 residues in the CDR3. CDR3 DNA sequence: TGTGCCAGCAGCGGACGCGGGACAGGGGGACGGAACACTGAAGCTTTCTTT. It yields the protein CASSGRGTGGRNTEAFF.

The CDR3 loop is CASSRGGTVTNPTNEKLFF. The CDR3 DNA reads TGCGCCAGCAGCCGAGGGGGGACAGTCACCAACCCAACTAATGAAAAACTGTTTTTT. The chain joins TRBV5-1 to TRBJ1-4, with TRBD1 matching 7 bases. Germline CDR1 SGHRS, CDR2 YFSETQ. This CDR3 has 19 amino acids. With 4 bases clipped from V and 0 bases from J, the junction kept 15 bases outside the gene matches.

This chain links TRBV10-2 with TRBJ2-3; 9 bases align to TRBD2. Germline lookup yields CDR1 WSHSY and CDR2 SAAADI. Unmatched junction bases numbered 2, after V lost 8 bases and J lost 2 bases. The CDR3 totals 13 residues. The CDR3 nucleotides read TGCGCCAGCGGCGGGGGGGTCACAGATACGCAGTATTTT. Amino acids: CASGGGVTDTQYF.

The chain employs TRBV29-1 and TRBJ2-2; 7 bases map to TRBD2. Germline V gene sequence: CDR1 SQVTM, CDR2 ANQGSEA. The ends lost 2 bases at V and 8 bases at J; junction bases unmatched: 8. The CDR3 length is 14 residues. The CDR3 coding sequence is TGCAGCGTTGAATTAGGACTAGGGGTAGGGGAGCTGTTTTTT. As protein: CSVELGLGVGELFF.

The chain links TRBV7-2 to TRBJ1-1, with D maybe TRBD1 (6 bases). CDR3 length equals 14 residues. CDR1 and CDR2 from the germline V gene are SGHTA and FQGNSA. V was clipped by 1 base and J by 6 bases, with 12 bases between them. CDR3 nucleotide sequence: TGTGCCAGCAGCTTAGTACAGGGAGGGGCTGAAGCTTTCTTT. The encoded protein is CASSLVQGGAEAFF.

The rearrangement uses TRBV3-1 (or the pseudogene TRBV3-2) and TRBJ2-7; D remains unclear. The CDR3 loop spans 14 amino acids. The V gene lost 1 base and the J gene lost 0 bases, with 7 bases spanning the gap. CDR1 and CDR2 (germline): LGHDT, YNNKEL (reference sequence). CDR3 sequence (DNA): TGTGCCAGCAGCCAAGTACAGAACTCCTACGAGCAGTACTTC. Amino acid sequence: CASSQVQNSYEQYF.

CDR3 coding DNA: TGTGCCAGCAGCGGCCCGCGGACTAATGAAAAACTGTTTTTT. Residues: CASSGPRTNEKLFF. This chain connects TRBV28 to TRBJ1-4; D not resolved. The CDR3 has 14 residues. The V end was cut by 6 bases, the J end by 2 bases, with 10 bases between. The germline CDR1 and CDR2 sequences are MDHEN and SYDVKM.

The chain combines TRBV20-1 with TRBJ1-6; 7 bases match TRBD1. Germline assignment: CDR1 DFQATT and CDR2 SNEGSKA (reference sequence). Trimming removed 3 bases from V and 6 bases from J; junction bases left unmatched: 5. The CDR3 runs 14 residues. The CDR3 DNA reads TGCAGTGCTAGTAGGGGACAGCTTAATTCACCCCTCCACTTT. Its translation is CSASRGQLNSPLHF.

The chain uses TRBV7-3 and TRBJ2-1; 7 nucleotides align to TRBD2. CDR3 length: 15 residues. The germline V gene has CDR1 SGHTA and CDR2 FQGTGA. Germline trimming cut 6 bases from V and 0 bases from J; bases unmatched to any gene: 5. The CDR3 sequence is CASRYTSDSYNEQFF. CDR3 coding DNA: TGTGCCAGCAGGTACACTAGCGACTCCTACAATGAGCAGTTCTTC.

To note about this clone: Additional DNA sequences in this sample encode the identical CDR3. The chain uses TRBV5-4 and TRBJ1-1, with a weak D call TRBD1 (6 bases). The CDR3 spans 14 residues. Trimming stripped 2 bases from V and 0 bases from J, with 8 bases between. Germline lookup yields CDR1 SGHNT and CDR2 YYREEE (reference sequence). The CDR3 loop reads CASSLQGMNTEAFF. CDR3 nucleotides: TGTGCCAGCAGCTTACAGGGAATGAACACTGAAGCTTTCTTT.

The chain employs TRBV11-2 and TRBJ1-1; D unresolved. The CDR3 is 14 amino acids. Trimming took 0 bases from V and 2 from J, leaving 7 bases between them. CDR1 is SGHAT, CDR2 FQNNGV, per germline. The CDR3 DNA sequence: TGTGCCAGCAGCTTAGAGGGCCTCAACACTGAAGCTTTCTTT. Amino acid sequence: CASSLEGLNTEAFF.

V gene TRBV2 combines with J gene TRBJ2-7; 9 bases line up with TRBD2. Trimming at V came to 8 bases and at J to 4 bases, leaving 3 bases not matched to a gene. The germline V gene has CDR1 SNHLY and CDR2 FYNNEI. The CDR3 runs 12 residues. CDR3 in DNA: TGTGCCAGCGCTAGCGGGGCTTACGAGCAGTACTTC. The encoded protein is CASASGAYEQYF.

The gene calls are TRBV3-1 (or the pseudogene TRBV3-2) and TRBJ2-1; 7 bases map to TRBD1. The CDR3 is 13 amino acids. Trimming at V came to 6 bases and at J to 4 bases, leaving 3 bases not matched to a gene. Germline CDR1 and CDR2: LGHDT and YNNKEL (reference sequence). The CDR3 is CASRRDSYNEQFF. The CDR3 DNA reads TGTGCCAGCAGGAGGGACAGTTACAATGAGCAGTTCTTC.

This chain links TRBV28 with TRBJ2-2; D unclear. The CDR3 runs 15 residues. Germline CDR1 MDHEN, CDR2 SYDVKM. Trimming took off 1 base at V and 4 bases at J, with 10 bases between the two ends. This chain's CDR3 is CASSLYGLSTGELFF. CDR3 sequence (DNA): TGTGCCAGCAGTTTATATGGGCTTAGCACCGGGGAGCTGTTTTTT.

This clone was observed once. This chain joins TRBV9 and TRBJ2-6, with D maybe TRBD1 (5 bases). CDR1 is SGDLS and CDR2 is YYNGEE in the germline V gene. Trimming took off 7 bases at V and 12 bases at J, with 20 bases between the two ends. There are 14 residues in the CDR3. The CDR3 DNA is TGTGCCAGCGCTCAGACAGATTTCGGTCCCGTCCTGACTTTC. This sequence encodes CASAQTDFGPVLTF.

Here the CDR3 reads CALGTASYEQYF. The CDR3, as DNA: TGTGCCCTGGGGACAGCTTCCTACGAGCAGTACTTC. The chain has TRBV5-4 and TRBJ2-7, with 7 bases aligning to TRBD1. Losses at the gene ends were 10 bases for V and 1 base for J; bases not matched to a gene: 5. The CDR3 spans 12 residues. Looked up from germline, CDR1 is SGHNT and CDR2 is YYREEE (reference sequence).

This clone was recorded once. The chain links TRBV2 to TRBJ1-6; TRBD1 matches at 8 bases. In germline, CDR1 is SNHLY, CDR2 FYNNEI. This CDR3 has 16 amino acids. With 2 bases clipped from V and 7 bases from J, the junction kept 7 bases outside the gene matches. CDR3 DNA sequence: TGTGCCAGCAGTGAAACCCGGACAGGGAAAAATTCACCCCTCCACTTT. Residues: CASSETRTGKNSPLHF.

The chain links TRBV18 to TRBJ2-7; TRBD1 agrees at 9 bases. This CDR3 region has 14 residues. Germline V gene data show CDR1 as KGHSH and CDR2 as LQKENI. The V and J ends lost 6 bases and 3 bases, in that order; junction bases with no gene match: 6. CDR3 nucleotides: TGTGCCAGCTCCCAAGGGACAGGGAACTACGAGCAGTACTTC. It yields the protein CASSQGTGNYEQYF.

The CDR3 loop reads CATSDLPPGERDNQPQHF. The DNA of the CDR3 is TGTGCCACCAGTGATCTCCCGCCAGGGGAACGCGACAATCAGCCCCAGCATTTT. The chain is built from TRBV24-1 and TRBJ1-5, with D possibly being TRBD1 (6 bases). V gave up 3 bases and J gave up 3 bases, with 20 bases separating them. Germline CDR1 reads KGHDR; CDR2 reads SFDVKD. The CDR3 has 18 residues.

This clone appeared once. The chain is built from TRBV6-5 and TRBJ1-5; TRBD1 matches 7 bases. V shed 4 bases and J 3 bases; nucleotides not matched to a gene: 6. Germline V gives CDR1 MNHEY, CDR2 SVGAGI. This CDR3 is built from 15 residues. For the CDR3, the DNA is TGTGCCAGCAGTTCGTCAGGGGGATACAATCAGCCCCAGCATTTT. This codes for CASSSSGGYNQPQHF.

This clone appeared a few times. The V call is TRBV5-1, the J call TRBJ1-1; 9 positions agree with TRBD1. Losses at the gene ends were 4 bases for V and 12 bases for J; bases not matched to a gene: 10. Germline V gene data show CDR1 as SGHRS and CDR2 as YFSETQ. The CDR3 contains 13 residues. The CDR3 region has the DNA TGCGCCAGCAGCGTTACAGGGGGCGTAGAAACTTTCTTT. This gives the protein CASSVTGGVETFF.

The rearrangement links TRBV30 to TRBJ1-1; a weak D match, TRBD1 (6 bases). V was trimmed by 2 bases and J by 4 bases, leaving 14 bases between them. Germline CDR1 reads GTSNPN; CDR2 reads SVGIG (reference sequence). This CDR3 has 14 residues. The CDR3 spells CAWSRGWSSTEAFF. The CDR3 DNA reads as TGTGCCTGGAGTAGGGGGTGGTCGAGCACTGAAGCTTTCTTT.